These T cell receptor beta chains were read from a single sample in a study of PD-1 blockade in classical Hodgkin lymphoma. The assay was immunoSEQ multiplex PCR, and TCRdb's table has in-frame clones only and misses some. Of 5,500 to 7,500 clones in the sample, roughly 85% were seen once. The specimen comprised peripheral blood mononuclear cells (PBMCs), sampled before the fourth cycle of nivolumab. The receptors stem from a human donor with classical Hodgkin lymphoma. Both conserved end residues are part of each CDR3. The D gene is left open where the match is weak. Expanded clones get a size class; other rows say once, few or many, or leave the size out.

d_call clone_size j_call v_call cdr3_aa cdr3_nt
NA NA TRBJ2-7 TRBV2 CASSETAYEQYF TGTGCCAGCAGTGAGACAGCCTACGAGCAGTACTTC
NA NA TRBJ1-5 TRBV9 CASSVGGINQPQHF TGTGCCAGCAGCGTAGGAGGGATAAATCAGCCCCAGCATTTT
TRBD1 NA TRBJ1-4 TRBV11-2 CASSSSGGVGEKLFF TGTGCCAGCAGCTCCTCAGGGGGAGTAGGGGAAAAACTGTTTTTT
NA NA TRBJ1-1 TRBV14 CASSQVRGIKNTEAFF TGTGCCAGCAGCCAAGTAAGGGGAATTAAGAACACTGAAGCTTTCTTT
TRBD2 NA TRBJ2-7 TRBV7-2 CASSISGASSYEQYF TGTGCCAGCAGCATTAGCGGGGCCAGCTCCTACGAGCAGTACTTC
NA NA TRBJ2-2 TRBV6-5 CASSYGTSNTGELFF TGTGCCAGCAGTTACGGGACTTCGAACACCGGGGAGCTGTTTTTT
TRBD2 NA TRBJ2-3 TRBV7-8 CASSLAEGSRGISTDTQYF TGTGCCAGCAGCTTAGCGGAGGGATCGCGGGGGATATCCACAGATACGCAGTATTTT
NA NA TRBJ1-5 TRBV6-6 CASTGSGQSNQPQHF TGTGCCAGCACGGGGTCGGGGCAGAGCAATCAGCCCCAGCATTTT
TRBD1 NA TRBJ1-2 TRBV7-2 CASSLVTGGAGYTF TGTGCCAGCAGCTTAGTAACAGGGGGCGCAGGCTACACCTTC
NA NA TRBJ2-7 TRBV18 CASSLRDKGGEQYF TGTGCCAGCTCACTCCGGGACAAAGGAGGCGAGCAGTACTTC
NA once TRBJ1-6 TRBV28 CASSLPDRRTSPLHF TGTGCCAGCAGTTTACCGGACAGAAGAACCTCACCCCTCCACTTT
NA NA TRBJ1-4 TRBV5-6 CASSLPGARDEKLFF TGTGCCAGCAGCTTGCCAGGGGCGCGGGACGAAAAACTGTTTTTT
TRBD2 few TRBJ2-3 TRBV12-5 CASGLVLSPRTSGGTDTQYF TGTGCTAGTGGTTTGGTACTATCCCCGAGAACTAGCGGGGGCACAGATACGCAGTATTTT
TRBD1 NA TRBJ1-2 TRBV7-9 CASSLGTGFYGYTF TGTGCCAGCAGCTTGGGGACAGGGTTCTATGGCTACACCTTC
TRBD1 NA TRBJ2-1 TRBV19 CASSMWDRYNEQFF TGTGCCAGTAGTATGTGGGACAGATACAATGAGCAGTTCTTC
NA once TRBJ2-1 TRBV11-3 CASSLGASSYNEQFF TGTGCCAGCAGCTTGGGCGCGAGCTCCTACAATGAGCAGTTCTTC
NA NA TRBJ1-2 TRBV7-9 CASSLASGIDWGYTF TGTGCCAGCAGCTTAGCTTCGGGTATCGATTGGGGCTACACCTTC
NA NA TRBJ1-2 TRBV6-6 CASIYSGTSNYGYTF TGTGCCAGCATCTACTCTGGGACTTCTAACTATGGCTACACCTTC
TRBD2 NA TRBJ2-7 TRBV5-1 CASSLAGDYIYEQYF TGCGCCAGCAGCTTGGCCGGGGACTACATCTACGAGCAGTACTTC
NA NA TRBJ1-3 TRBV5-5 CASSGGRALSGNTIYF TGTGCCAGCAGCGGCGGGAGAGCCCTCTCTGGAAACACCATATATTTT
NA NA TRBJ1-1 TRBV7-9 CASSPSRGRVGDTEAFF TGTGCCAGCAGCCCTTCCAGGGGTCGGGTTGGGGACACTGAAGCTTTCTTT
NA NA TRBJ2-7 TRBV27 CASSLSGSYEQYF TGTGCCAGCAGTTTATCTGGGTCCTACGAGCAGTACTTC
NA NA TRBJ1-4 TRBV30 CACHSASNEKLFF TGTGCCTGCCACTCGGCGAGTAATGAAAAACTGTTTTTT
NA few TRBJ2-7 TRBV29-1 CSVKDSDRKQYF TGCAGCGTCAAAGATTCCGACCGTAAGCAGTACTTC
NA NA TRBJ2-3 TRBV19 CASSISGGTDTQYF TGTGCCAGTAGTATATCGGGAGGCACAGATACGCAGTATTTT
NA NA TRBJ1-2 TRBV6-6 CASSSGTNYGYTF TGTGCCAGCAGTAGCGGTACTAACTATGGCTACACCTTC
NA NA TRBJ1-2 TRBV5-6 CASSLEGNYGYTF TGTGCCAGCAGCTTGGAAGGAAACTATGGCTACACCTTC
NA NA TRBJ2-5 TRBV7-2 CASSFRTETQYF TGTGCCAGCAGCTTTCGGACGGAGACCCAGTACTTC
NA NA TRBJ1-5 TRBV7-2 CASSLVPGGGQPQHF TGTGCCAGCAGCTTAGTACCTGGTGGGGGTCAGCCCCAGCATTTT
TRBD1 NA TRBJ1-2 TRBV2 CASTQWGQGGNYGYTF TGTGCCAGCACCCAGTGGGGACAGGGTGGAAACTATGGCTACACCTTC
TRBD1 NA TRBJ1-2 TRBV5-1 CASRGTDTAYGYTF TGCGCCAGCAGAGGGACAGATACCGCATATGGCTACACCTTC
NA once TRBJ1-2 TRBV6-4 CASSGTGFRGSYTF TGTGCCAGCAGTGGGACCGGATTTAGGGGAAGCTACACCTTC
NA NA TRBJ1-1 TRBV6-4 CASLRSAAKGDTEAFF TGTGCCAGCTTAAGAAGCGCGGCGAAGGGAGACACTGAAGCTTTCTTT
NA once TRBJ2-3 TRBV7-2 CASSVQGRGTQYF TGTGCCAGCAGCGTACAGGGGAGGGGTACGCAGTATTTT
NA NA TRBJ1-6 TRBV4-2 CASSQWDSPLHF TGTGCCAGCAGCCAATGGGATTCACCCCTCCACTTT
NA NA TRBJ2-3 TRBV7-3 CASSSGNTQYF TGTGCCAGCAGCTCTGGAAATACGCAGTATTTT
NA NA TRBJ1-2 TRBV29-1 CSVVSGLSSYGYTF TGCAGCGTTGTAAGTGGTCTGTCCTCCTATGGCTACACCTTC
NA few TRBJ1-6 TRBV7-2 CASSLVVDSPLHF TGTGCCAGCAGCTTAGTGGTGGATTCACCCCTCCACTTT
NA NA TRBJ2-7 TRBV2 CASSDFLGPGVYEQYF TGTGCCAGCAGTGACTTTTTAGGCCCCGGGGTCTACGAGCAGTACTTC
NA NA TRBJ1-2 TRBV5-8 CASSFQMNYGYTF TGTGCCAGCAGCTTCCAGATGAACTATGGCTACACCTTC
NA once TRBJ1-1 TRBV4-1 CASSQEEGRVMNTEAFF TGCGCCAGCAGCCAAGAGGAGGGGAGGGTGATGAACACTGAAGCTTTCTTT
NA NA TRBJ1-2 TRBV7-8 CASSLAGGGSLYGYTF TGTGCCAGCAGCTTGGCGGGGGGAGGATCCCTCTATGGCTACACCTTC
NA NA TRBJ1-1 TRBV19 CASSLQQANTEAFF TGTGCCAGTAGCCTCCAACAGGCGAACACTGAAGCTTTCTTT
TRBD1 NA TRBJ2-7 TRBV11-2 CASSLGAGGSYEQYF TGTGCCAGCAGCTTAGGGGCAGGGGGCTCCTACGAGCAGTACTTC
TRBD2 NA TRBJ2-7 TRBV2 CASSTGLVYEQYF TGTGCCAGCAGTACGGGACTAGTCTACGAGCAGTACTTC
NA NA TRBJ1-5 TRBV9 CASSVSQGFDQPQHF TGTGCCAGCAGCGTTTCTCAGGGTTTCGATCAGCCCCAGCATTTT
NA NA TRBJ1-1 TRBV9 CASSVGRGARTEAFF TGTGCCAGCAGCGTAGGTCGGGGGGCGCGAACTGAAGCTTTCTTT
NA NA TRBJ1-1 TRBV6-5 CASSYSPIGSTTEAFF TGTGCCAGCAGTTACTCTCCGATAGGATCAACCACTGAAGCTTTCTTT
NA NA TRBJ2-5 TRBV5-1 CASSLGRGEVIRETQYF TGCGCCAGCAGCTTGGGGAGAGGAGAGGTTATTCGAGAGACCCAGTACTTC
NA NA TRBJ2-2 TRBV6-5 CASRPRVTGELFF TGTGCCAGCCGACCCAGGGTCACCGGGGAGCTGTTTTTT
TRBD1 NA TRBJ1-6 TRBV6-5 CASSYSGVQGNEPLHF TGTGCCAGCAGTTACTCCGGGGTACAGGGGAATGAACCCCTCCACTTT
NA NA TRBJ2-1 TRBV2 CASTTDSSEQFF TGTGCCAGCACGACGGACTCGAGTGAGCAGTTCTTC